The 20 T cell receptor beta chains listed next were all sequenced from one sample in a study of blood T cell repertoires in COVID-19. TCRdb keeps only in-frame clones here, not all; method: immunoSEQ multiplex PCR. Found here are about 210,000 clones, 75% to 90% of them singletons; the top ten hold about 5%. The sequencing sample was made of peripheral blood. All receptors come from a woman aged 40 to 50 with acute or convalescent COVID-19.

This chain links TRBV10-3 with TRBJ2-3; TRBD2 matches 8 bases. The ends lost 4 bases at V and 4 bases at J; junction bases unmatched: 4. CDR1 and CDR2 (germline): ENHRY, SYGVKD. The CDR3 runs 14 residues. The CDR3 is CAISVPGGADTQYF. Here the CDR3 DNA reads TGTGCCATCAGTGTTCCCGGGGGGGCAGATACGCAGTATTTT.

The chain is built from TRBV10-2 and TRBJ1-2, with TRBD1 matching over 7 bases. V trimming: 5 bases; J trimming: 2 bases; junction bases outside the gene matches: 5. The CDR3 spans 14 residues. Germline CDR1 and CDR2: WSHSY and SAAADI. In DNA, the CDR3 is TGCGCCAGCAGTAAGGGGGCGCGAAACTATGGCTACACCTTC. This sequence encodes CASSKGARNYGYTF.

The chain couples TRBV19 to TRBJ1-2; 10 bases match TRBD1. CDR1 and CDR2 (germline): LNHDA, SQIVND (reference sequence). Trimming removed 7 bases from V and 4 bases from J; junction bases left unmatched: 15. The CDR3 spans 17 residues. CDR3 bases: TGTGCCAGTACCGTTTCCCGCGACAGGGGGCTCAGCTATGGCTACACCTTC. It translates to CASTVSRDRGLSYGYTF. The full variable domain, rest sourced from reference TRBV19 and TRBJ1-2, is DGGITQSPKYLFRKEGQNVTLSCEQNLNHDAMYWYRQDPGQGLRLIYYSQIVNDFQKGDIAEGYSVSREKKESFPLTVTSAQKNPTAFYLCASTVSRDRGLSYGYTFGSGTRLTVV.

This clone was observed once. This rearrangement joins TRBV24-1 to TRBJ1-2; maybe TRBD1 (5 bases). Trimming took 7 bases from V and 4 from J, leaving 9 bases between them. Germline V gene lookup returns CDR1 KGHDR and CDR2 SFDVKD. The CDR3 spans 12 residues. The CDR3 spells CATSQGSYGYTF. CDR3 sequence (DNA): TGTGCCACCAGCCAGGGAAGCTATGGCTACACCTTC.

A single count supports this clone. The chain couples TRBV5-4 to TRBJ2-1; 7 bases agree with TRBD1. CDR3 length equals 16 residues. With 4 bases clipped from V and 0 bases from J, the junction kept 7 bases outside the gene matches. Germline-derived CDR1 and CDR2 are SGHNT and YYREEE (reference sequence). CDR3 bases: TGTGCCAGCAGCCGGACTGGGACAGACTCCTACAATGAGCAGTTCTTC. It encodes CASSRTGTDSYNEQFF.

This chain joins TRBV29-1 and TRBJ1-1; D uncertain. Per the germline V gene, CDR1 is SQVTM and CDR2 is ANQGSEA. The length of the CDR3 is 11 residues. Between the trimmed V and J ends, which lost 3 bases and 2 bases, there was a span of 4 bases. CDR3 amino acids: CSVEGNTEAFF. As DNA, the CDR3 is TGCAGCGTTGAGGGCAACACTGAAGCTTTCTTT.

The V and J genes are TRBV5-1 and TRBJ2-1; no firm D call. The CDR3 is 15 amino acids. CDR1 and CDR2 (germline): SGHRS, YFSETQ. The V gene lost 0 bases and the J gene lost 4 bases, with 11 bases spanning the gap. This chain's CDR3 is CASSLADSLYNEQFF. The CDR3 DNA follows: TGCGCCAGCAGCTTGGCGGATAGCCTATACAATGAGCAGTTCTTC.

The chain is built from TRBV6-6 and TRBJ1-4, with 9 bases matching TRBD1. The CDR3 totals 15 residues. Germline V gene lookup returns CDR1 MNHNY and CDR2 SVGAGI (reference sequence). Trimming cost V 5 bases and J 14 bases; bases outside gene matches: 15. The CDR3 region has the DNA TGTGCCAGCAGTCGATCCGGACAGGGGCGAGGTACGCTGTTTTTT. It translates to CASSRSGQGRGTLFF.

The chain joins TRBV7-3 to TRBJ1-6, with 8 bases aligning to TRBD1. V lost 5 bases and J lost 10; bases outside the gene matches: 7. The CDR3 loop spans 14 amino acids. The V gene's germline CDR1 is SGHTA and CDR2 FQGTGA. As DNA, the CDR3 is TGTGCCAGCAGCAATGGACAGGGTGGATCACCCCTCCACTTT. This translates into CASSNGQGGSPLHF.

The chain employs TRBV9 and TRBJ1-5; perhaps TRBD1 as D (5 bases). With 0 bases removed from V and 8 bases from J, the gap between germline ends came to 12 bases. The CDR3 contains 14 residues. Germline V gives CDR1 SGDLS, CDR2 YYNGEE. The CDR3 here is CASSVGPGGEPQHF. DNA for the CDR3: TGTGCCAGCAGCGTAGGGCCCGGGGGTGAGCCCCAGCATTTT.

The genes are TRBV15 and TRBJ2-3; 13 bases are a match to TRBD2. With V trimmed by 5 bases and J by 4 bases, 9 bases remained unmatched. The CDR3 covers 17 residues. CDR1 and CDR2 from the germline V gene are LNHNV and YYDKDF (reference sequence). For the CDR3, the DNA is TGTGCCACCAGCCGAGGAGGGACTAGCGGGGTATCAGATACGCAGTATTTT. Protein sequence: CATSRGGTSGVSDTQYF.

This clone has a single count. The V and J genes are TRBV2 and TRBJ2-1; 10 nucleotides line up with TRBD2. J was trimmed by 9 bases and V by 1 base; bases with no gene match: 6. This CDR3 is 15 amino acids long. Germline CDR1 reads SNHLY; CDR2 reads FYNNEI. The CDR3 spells CASSEESGGAVEQFF. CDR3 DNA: TGTGCCAGCAGTGAAGAAAGCGGGGGGGCGGTTGAGCAGTTCTTC.

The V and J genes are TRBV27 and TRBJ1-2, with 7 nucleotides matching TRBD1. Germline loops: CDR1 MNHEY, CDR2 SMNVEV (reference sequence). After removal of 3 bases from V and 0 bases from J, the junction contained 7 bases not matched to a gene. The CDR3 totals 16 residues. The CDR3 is CASSFINRGANYGYTF. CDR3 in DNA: TGTGCCAGCAGTTTCATTAACAGGGGAGCTAACTATGGCTACACCTTC.

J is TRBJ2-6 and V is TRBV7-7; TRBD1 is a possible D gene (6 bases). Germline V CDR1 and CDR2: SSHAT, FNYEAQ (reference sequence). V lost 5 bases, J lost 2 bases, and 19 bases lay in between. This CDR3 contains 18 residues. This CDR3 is CASSPGGRGWPGANVLTF. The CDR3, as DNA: TGTGCCAGCAGCCCCGGCGGAAGGGGGTGGCCTGGGGCCAACGTCCTGACTTTC.

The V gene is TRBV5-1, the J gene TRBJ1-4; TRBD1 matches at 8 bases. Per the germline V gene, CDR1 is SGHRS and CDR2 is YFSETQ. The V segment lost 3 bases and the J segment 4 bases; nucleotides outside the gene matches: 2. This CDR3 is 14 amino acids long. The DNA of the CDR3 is TGCGCCAGCAGCTCACAGGGGGATAATGAAAAACTGTTTTTT. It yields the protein CASSSQGDNEKLFF.

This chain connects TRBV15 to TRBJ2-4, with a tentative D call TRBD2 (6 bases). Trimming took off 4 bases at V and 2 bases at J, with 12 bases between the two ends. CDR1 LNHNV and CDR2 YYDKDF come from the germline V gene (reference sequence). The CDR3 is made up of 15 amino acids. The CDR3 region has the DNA TGTGCCACCAGCACCGGGCGGGGAACCAAAAACATTCAGTACTTC. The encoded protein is CATSTGRGTKNIQYF.

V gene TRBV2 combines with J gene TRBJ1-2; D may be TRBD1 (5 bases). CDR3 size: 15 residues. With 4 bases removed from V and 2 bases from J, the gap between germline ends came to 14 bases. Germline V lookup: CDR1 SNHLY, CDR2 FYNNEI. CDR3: CASSGQTATNYGYTF. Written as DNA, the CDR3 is TGTGCCAGCAGTGGCCAGACAGCGACCAACTATGGCTACACCTTC.

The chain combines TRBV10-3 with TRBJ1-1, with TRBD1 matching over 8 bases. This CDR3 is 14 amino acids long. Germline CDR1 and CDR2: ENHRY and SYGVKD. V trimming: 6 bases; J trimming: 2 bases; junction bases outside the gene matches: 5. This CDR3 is CAISPGQGNTEAFF. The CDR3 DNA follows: TGTGCCATCAGCCCCGGACAGGGAAACACTGAAGCTTTCTTT.

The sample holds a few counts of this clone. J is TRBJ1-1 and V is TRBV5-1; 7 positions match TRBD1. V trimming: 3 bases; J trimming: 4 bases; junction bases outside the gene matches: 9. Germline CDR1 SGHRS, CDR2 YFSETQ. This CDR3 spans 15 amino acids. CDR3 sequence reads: CASSYRTGEATEAFF. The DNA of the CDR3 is TGCGCCAGCAGCTATCGGACAGGCGAAGCCACTGAAGCTTTCTTT. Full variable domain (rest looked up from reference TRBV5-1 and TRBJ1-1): KAGVTQTPRYLIKTRGQQVTLSCSPISGHRSVSWYQQTPGQGLQFLFEYFSETQRNKGNFPGRFSGRQFSNSRSEMNVSTLELGDSALYLCASSYRTGEATEAFFGQGTRLTVV.

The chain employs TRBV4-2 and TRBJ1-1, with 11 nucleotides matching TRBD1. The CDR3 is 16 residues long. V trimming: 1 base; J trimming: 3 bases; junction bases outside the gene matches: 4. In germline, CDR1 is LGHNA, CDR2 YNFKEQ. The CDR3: CASSQGTGGGYTEAFF. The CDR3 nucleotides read TGTGCCAGCAGCCAAGGGACAGGGGGCGGGTACACTGAAGCTTTCTTT.